The 14 T cell receptor beta chains presented below share a single source sample, sequenced in a study of T-cell memory formation after mild COVID-19. TCRdb reprocessed the 5' RACE reads via MiXCR and lists one record per CDR3 protein. Of 270,000 or so distinct CDR3 sequences in the sample, roughly 17% were seen once. The sequenced sample consisted of PBMCs or a T cell subset sorted from them (not recorded which). Receptors were obtained from a man younger than 30 who had mild COVID-19 (a few samples of this study predate the infection). Cell type and time point are not known.

By sample fraction, this clonotype is medium-sized. The chain links TRBV7-6 to TRBJ2-1, with D unclear. V lost 0 bases and J 2 bases, leaving 8 bases between the germline ends. CDR1 is SGHVS, CDR2 FNYEAQ, per germline. The CDR3 spans 15 residues. CDR3 region: CASSLALVPYNEQFF. DNA of the CDR3: TGTGCCAGCAGCTTAGCGTTGGTTCCCTACAATGAGCAGTTCTTC.

This clonotype appeared a few times. The V gene is TRBV7-9, the J gene TRBJ1-5, with TRBD1 matching 7 bases. This CDR3 contains 14 residues. Germline V gives CDR1 SEHNR, CDR2 FQNEAQ (reference sequence). The trim removed 5 bases at V and 7 bases at J, leaving 8 bases unmatched. The CDR3 bases are TGTGCCAGCAGCACCACAGGGGTCGGGCAGCCCCAGCATTTT. This codes for CASSTTGVGQPQHF.

The chain employs TRBV4-2 and TRBJ2-7; 7 positions agree with TRBD2. This CDR3 is built from 17 residues. Per germline, CDR1 LGHNA and CDR2 YNFKEQ. With 2 bases clipped from V and 0 bases from J, the junction kept 10 bases outside the gene matches. The chain's CDR3 is CASSQRGPGGNSYEQYF. DNA for the CDR3: TGTGCCAGCAGCCAAAGGGGACCCGGGGGGAACTCCTACGAGCAGTACTTC.

This chain uses TRBV4-3 with TRBJ1-6; D not certain. Germline assignment: CDR1 LGHNA and CDR2 YSLEER. This CDR3 spans 15 amino acids. The V and J ends lost 0 bases and 7 bases respectively, with 10 bases between them. CDR3 bases: TGCGCCAGCAGCCAAGATGGCCTAGGAAATTCACCCCTCCACTTT. Amino acids: CASSQDGLGNSPLHF.

This clonotype was seen only a few times. J is TRBJ2-3 and V is TRBV5-1; 10 nucleotides match TRBD2. CDR3 length: 18 residues. V lost 4 bases, J lost 2 bases, and 13 bases stayed unmatched. Germline-derived CDR1 and CDR2 are SGHRS and YFSETQ. In nucleotides, the CDR3 is TGCGCCAGCAGCGGCGTAGGGCTAGCGGGGGCCTTCACAGATACGCAGTATTTT. Protein product: CASSGVGLAGAFTDTQYF.

This clonotype appeared many times. The V gene is TRBV20-1, the J gene TRBJ2-3; 7 bases match TRBD2. This CDR3 has 16 residues. In germline, CDR1 is DFQATT, CDR2 SNEGSKA (reference sequence). V lost 6 bases to trimming and J lost 1 base; unmatched junction nucleotides: 13. Written as DNA, the CDR3 is TGCAGTGCGACTGCTAGGTCTAGCGGACGCACAGATACGCAGTATTTT. It yields the protein CSATARSSGRTDTQYF.

The chain joins TRBV7-2 to TRBJ2-4, with D unresolved. Germline assignment: CDR1 SGHTA and CDR2 FQGNSA. Trimming removed 3 bases from V and 1 base from J, with 19 bases in between. The CDR3 contains 18 residues. The CDR3: CASSFLLKRQGAKNIQYF. The CDR3 nucleotides read TGTGCCAGCAGCTTTCTCCTTAAACGACAAGGCGCCAAAAACATTCAGTACTTC. Full variable domain (outside the CDR3, taken from reference TRBV7-2 and TRBJ2-4): GAGVSQSPSNKVTEKGKDVELRCDPISGHTALYWYRQSLGQGLEFLIYFQGNSAPDKSGLPSDRFSAERTGGSVSTLTIQRTQQEDSAVYLCASSFLLKRQGAKNIQYFGAGTRLSVL.

The chain uses TRBV10-2 and TRBJ2-2; the match to TRBD2 covers 10 bases. Trimming cost V 8 bases and J 4 bases; bases outside gene matches: 4. Per the germline V gene, CDR1 is WSHSY and CDR2 is SAAADI. This CDR3 is built from 14 residues. The CDR3 bases are TGCGCCAGCGGTTGGACTAGCGGCACCGGGGAGCTGTTTTTT. The encoded protein is CASGWTSGTGELFF.

This clonotype was observed a few times. The J gene is TRBJ1-1, the V gene TRBV19, with D tentatively TRBD1 (6 bases). This CDR3 is 12 amino acids long. The V gene lost 5 bases and the J gene lost 4 bases, with 8 bases spanning the gap. In germline, CDR1 is LNHDA, CDR2 SQIVND (reference sequence). CDR3 sequence: CASSVQGTEAFF. DNA of the CDR3: TGTGCCAGTAGTGTACAGGGCACTGAAGCTTTCTTT. The entire variable domain, with the rest obtained from reference TRBV19 and TRBJ1-1, is as follows: DGGITQSPKYLFRKEGQNVTLSCEQNLNHDAMYWYRQDPGQGLRLIYYSQIVNDFQKGDIAEGYSVSREKKESFPLTVTSAQKNPTAFYLCASSVQGTEAFFGQGTRLTVV.

This rearrangement joins TRBV5-1 to TRBJ2-3; D possibly corresponds to TRBD2 (5 bases). This CDR3 is built from 15 residues. Germline V gene sequence: CDR1 SGHRS, CDR2 YFSETQ. V shed 0 bases and J shed 4 bases, with 12 bases lying between them. CDR3 DNA sequence: TGCGCCAGCAGCTTGGGACTACAGAGGGCAGATACGCAGTATTTT. It specifies CASSLGLQRADTQYF.

This clonotype was found a few times. This chain joins TRBV6-2 or TRBV6-3 and TRBJ1-1; tentatively, D is TRBD1 (6 bases). Germline loops: CDR1 MNHEY, CDR2 SVGEGT. The V end lost 2 bases, the J end lost 5 bases, and 12 bases lay between the germline ends. CDR3 size: 14 residues. The CDR3 DNA reads TGTGCCAGCAGTTACACGCAGGGGAGAACTGAAGCTTTCTTT. Translation: CASSYTQGRTEAFF.

The table lists this clonotype with many counts. This chain connects TRBV19 to TRBJ2-5; D unclear. CDR3 length: 10 amino acids. Trimming took 5 bases from V and 5 from J, leaving 3 bases between them. Germline assignment: CDR1 LNHDA and CDR2 SQIVND (reference sequence). The CDR3 reads CASSGETQYF. CDR3 in DNA: TGTGCCAGTAGTGGGGAGACCCAGTACTTC. Full variable domain (missing parts from reference TRBV19 and TRBJ2-5): DGGITQSPKYLFRKEGQNVTLSCEQNLNHDAMYWYRQDPGQGLRLIYYSQIVNDFQKGDIAEGYSVSREKKESFPLTVTSAQKNPTAFYLCASSGETQYFGPGTRLLVL.

This clonotype was found a few times. V usage is TRBV6-5 and J usage is TRBJ2-1, with TRBD2 matching 10 bases. Germline CDR1 MNHEY, CDR2 SVGAGI. There are 14 residues in the CDR3. Losses at the gene ends were 6 bases for V and 10 bases for J; bases not matched to a gene: 9. This chain's CDR3 is CASSQSGGAKEQFF. The CDR3 DNA follows: TGTGCCAGCAGCCAAAGCGGGGGGGCCAAAGAGCAGTTCTTC.

V and J are TRBV7-2 and TRBJ2-5; 8 nucleotides match TRBD1. The germline CDR1 and CDR2 sequences are SGHTA and FQGNSA. The CDR3 runs to 14 residues. With 4 bases clipped from V and 5 bases from J, the junction kept 6 bases outside the gene matches. The CDR3 coding sequence is TGTGCCAGCAGCTCGGACAGGGTTAGGGAGACCCAGTACTTC. Encoded protein: CASSSDRVRETQYF.